This entry concerns a single T cell receptor (beta chain). The sample originates from a study of blood T cell repertoires in COVID-19. Here immunoSEQ multiplex PCR was the method, and the copy in TCRdb shows in-frame clones only, minus some. This table has roughly 400,000 clones, around nine tenths appearing once. The receptor's source is a woman between 18 and 29 years old who had been exposed to COVID-19. The sample taken for sequencing was PBMCs or T cells enriched from blood (not recorded which).

The CDR3 DNA reads as TGCGCCAGCAGCCAATCTTTACCGGGACAGGGATCCTACGAGCAGTACTTC. Translating it yields CASSQSLPGQGSYEQYF. The J gene is TRBJ2-7, the V gene TRBV4-3; the match to TRBD1 covers 9 bases. The CDR3 loop spans 17 amino acids. V lost 2 bases and J lost 1; bases outside the gene matches: 9. Germline-derived CDR1 and CDR2 are LGHNA and YSLEER.